The following is a T cell receptor beta chain sequence with its context. As yet, its antigen is unknown. This specimen comes from a study of CD4 T cells in relation to SARS-CoV-2 and coronaviruses. In the study overall: TCR beta CDR3s were sequenced after 10-day antigen culture of PBMCs.

V was pared by 3 bases and J by 4 bases, with 9 bases of the junction left unmatched. The CDR3 covers 16 residues. Germline V CDR1 and CDR2: KGHSH, LQKENI. CD4+ T cells from unexposed donors were obtained before the COVID-19 pandemic (2011-2018). After nine to ten days of culture, CD4+ T cells were isolated. Testing used SARS-CoV-2 S/N and four cold-coronavirus spikes on unexposed-donor CD4+ T cells, cells permitting. Roughly 2 million PBMCs per well were cultured with 9 to 10 IU/ml IL-2. Assay used: immunoSEQ multiplex PCR; TCRdb lists only in-frame clones, some missing. The sample carries about 24,000 clones, about 76% recorded once.

This TCR came from a human donor in good health. The source material was CD4+ T cells from PBMCs, cultured in vitro. The rearrangement links TRBV18 to TRBJ2-4; 7 nucleotides match TRBD2. CDR3 sequence: CASSPLAELTKNIQYF. The CDR3 DNA follows: TGTGCCAGCTCACCCCTAGCGGAGCTTACAAAAAACATTCAGTACTTC.